The rows below give T cell receptor beta chains drawn from one sample of a study of cytomegalovirus exposure and HLA in healthy donors. The assay was immunoSEQ multiplex PCR, and TCRdb's table has in-frame clones only and misses some. This sample has approximately 96,000 clones, with about 74% found just once. The sample taken for sequencing was PBMCs. These receptors were taken from a male donor in good health and CMV-seronegative. The CDR3 runs from the conserved cysteine through the conserved F or W. The D gene is left open where the match is weak. Some rows mark clone size as missing; the rest say once, few, many or name a class of expanded clone.

. | TRBJ2-7 | . | TRBV6-5 | CASSYHLNEAYEQYF | TGTGCCAGCAGTTACCACCTGAATGAGGCCTACGAGCAGTACTTC
. | TRBJ2-6 | TRBD1 | TRBV28 | CASMPWGQYSGANVLTF | TGTGCCAGCATGCCGTGGGGACAGTACTCTGGGGCCAACGTCCTGACTTTC
. | TRBJ1-2 | . | TRBV30 | CAWAPGLHYGYTF | TGTGCCTGGGCGCCGGGACTGCACTATGGCTACACCTTC
few | TRBJ1-1 | . | TRBV7-8 | CASSLRGMGTEAFF | TGTGCCAGCAGCTTAAGGGGGATGGGGACTGAAGCTTTCTTT
. | TRBJ1-4 | . | TRBV6-5 | CASSYSADNEKLFF | TGTGCCAGCAGTTACTCGGCAGATAATGAAAAACTGTTTTTT
. | TRBJ2-2 | . | TRBV15 | CATSRDSATGNTGELFF | TGTGCCACCAGCAGAGATTCCGCGACAGGAAACACCGGGGAGCTGTTTTTT
. | TRBJ2-1 | TRBD2 | TRBV6-7 | CASSTPGLAGVGDNEQFF | TGTGCCAGCAGTACCCCGGGACTAGCGGGGGTGGGGGACAATGAGCAGTTCTTC
once | TRBJ2-7 | . | TRBV6-5 | CASRKPGEFYEQYF | TGTGCCAGCCGAAAACCCGGGGAATTCTACGAGCAGTACTTC
. | TRBJ2-6 | . | TRBV30 | CAWSTKGPGANVLTF | TGTGCCTGGAGTACCAAGGGGCCAGGGGCCAACGTCCTGACTTTC
. | TRBJ1-2 | . | TRBV29-1 | CSVQNTGSANYGYTF | TGCAGCGTCCAAAATACAGGGTCTGCTAACTATGGCTACACCTTC
once | TRBJ1-1 | TRBD1 | TRBV6-5 | CASSTTGGPWTEAFF | TGTGCCAGCAGTACGACAGGGGGCCCGTGGACTGAAGCTTTCTTT
. | TRBJ2-2 | . | TRBV7-3 | CASSHPTTGELFF | TGTGCCAGCAGTCATCCTACGACCGGGGAGCTGTTTTTT
. | TRBJ2-2 | TRBD2 | TRBV6-1 | CASRGRTSGLFF | TGTGCCAGCAGGGGGAGGACTAGCGGGCTGTTTTTT
. | TRBJ1-1 | . | TRBV30 | CASRKTGNTEAFF | TGTGCCTCGAGGAAGACTGGGAACACTGAAGCTTTCTTT
. | TRBJ1-4 | TRBD1 | TRBV6-5 | CASSLTGDDEKLFF | TGTGCCAGCAGTCTGACAGGGGATGATGAAAAACTGTTTTTT
few | TRBJ1-2 | . | TRBV6-5 | CASRYRADYGYTF | TGTGCCAGCAGGTACAGGGCCGACTACGGCTACACCTTC
once | TRBJ1-2 | TRBD1 | TRBV30 | CACSPGTGFSYGYTF | TGTGCCTGCAGTCCCGGGACAGGGTTCAGCTATGGCTACACCTTC
. | TRBJ1-5 | . | TRBV6-5 | CASSYTTGRQPQHF | TGTGCCAGCAGTTATACTACAGGGAGACAGCCCCAGCATTTT
. | TRBJ2-7 | TRBD2 | TRBV6-5 | CASSLTGLAGAHEQYF | TGTGCCAGCAGTTTAACAGGACTAGCGGGAGCGCACGAGCAGTACTTC
. | TRBJ2-1 | . | TRBV9 | CASSVVLGPYNEQFF | TGTGCCAGCAGCGTAGTGCTAGGCCCCTACAATGAGCAGTTCTTC
. | TRBJ1-1 | TRBD1 | TRBV13 | CASSKGQTNTEAFF | TGTGCCAGCAGCAAGGGACAGACGAACACTGAAGCTTTCTTT
. | TRBJ2-7 | TRBD2 | TRBV4-1 | CASSTLSGNYEQYF | TGCGCCAGCAGCACTCTTAGCGGGAACTACGAGCAGTACTTC
. | TRBJ2-7 | . | TRBV11-1 | CASSLESGARNEQYF | TGTGCCAGCAGCTTAGAGTCAGGGGCGCGCAACGAGCAGTACTTC
. | TRBJ1-3 | TRBD1 | TRBV25-1 | CASREHGQGAFGNTIYF | TGTGCCAGCAGAGAGCACGGACAGGGGGCATTTGGAAACACCATATATTTT
. | TRBJ1-5 | TRBD1 | TRBV6-6 | CASSYSTGSVDQPQHF | TGTGCCAGCAGTTACTCGACAGGGTCTGTCGATCAGCCCCAGCATTTT
. | TRBJ2-2 | TRBD2 | TRBV15 | CATSRDGGGSIGNTGELFF | TGTGCCACCAGCAGAGATGGAGGCGGGAGTATCGGGAACACCGGGGAGCTGTTTTTT
. | TRBJ2-7 | TRBD1 | TRBV6-5 | CASRTRDRGDEQYF | TGTGCCAGCAGGACCCGGGACAGGGGCGACGAGCAGTACTTC
. | TRBJ1-4 | . | TRBV7-9 | CASSQARTTNEKLFF | TGTGCCAGCAGCCAAGCGAGGACAACTAATGAAAAACTGTTTTTT